This passage covers 5 T cell receptor beta chains from one sample sequenced in a study of graft-versus-host responses after intestinal transplantation. Assay: immunoSEQ multiplex PCR; the TCRdb copy retains only in-frame clones and omits some. The sample holds 90,000 to 150,000 clones, about 93% seen once. Their cognate antigens are unknown. Sequenced material: unstimulated CD4+ T cells sorted from spleen or lymph node cells, taken before intestinal transplant. Receptor source: a human donor who received an intestinal transplant.

The chain couples TRBV5-6 to TRBJ2-7; 7 bases are a match to TRBD2. The germline gives CDR1 SGHDT, CDR2 YYEEEE. The J segment lost 3 bases and the V segment lost 6 bases, leaving 15 bases of the junction unmatched. The CDR3 spans 16 residues. DNA for the CDR3: TGTGCCAGCACCCAAACAGATGCTAGCGGATTCTACGAGCAGTACTTC. Amino acids: CASTQTDASGFYEQYF.

With respect to this clone: The same CDR3 arises from other DNA sequences in this sample as well. V usage is TRBV15 and J usage is TRBJ2-3; D might be TRBD1 or TRBD2, each matching 6 bases. CDR1 LNHNV and CDR2 YYDKDF come from the germline V gene (reference sequence). This CDR3 contains 18 residues. V was cut by 3 bases and J by 0 bases, with 19 bases left in between. CDR3 sequence reads: CATSRGGLSALSTDTQYF. The CDR3 bases are TGTGCCACCAGCAGGGGGGGCCTTAGCGCCCTGAGCACAGATACGCAGTATTTT. Full variable domain (remainder filled in from reference TRBV15 and TRBJ2-3): DAMVIQNPRYQVTQFGKPVTLSCSQTLNHNVMYWYQQKSSQAPKLLFHYYDKDFNNEADTPDNFQSRRPNTSFCFLDIRSPGLGDTAMYLCATSRGGLSALSTDTQYFGPGTRLTVL.

Written as DNA, the CDR3 is TGTGCCAGTAGTTCCCAGTTGGGGAGGGCCCAAGAGACCCAGTACTTC. Encoded protein: CASSSQLGRAQETQYF. The chain employs TRBV19 and TRBJ2-5, with 7 nucleotides matching TRBD2. This CDR3 comprises 16 residues. Trimming removed 5 bases from V and 1 base from J; junction bases left unmatched: 10. From germline, CDR1 is LNHDA and CDR2 SQIVND (reference sequence).

The genes are TRBV14 and TRBJ2-7; D ambiguous. V was shortened by 1 base and J by 3 bases, with 25 bases between the two germline ends. Germline V gene sequence: CDR1 SGHDN, CDR2 FVKESK. CDR3 length equals 19 residues. Here the CDR3 DNA reads TGTGCCAGCAGCCAAGGCTTTCCCTCTTGGGGTTTTGGGGTCTACGAGCAGTACTTC. It is translated as CASSQGFPSWGFGVYEQYF.

The CDR3 DNA sequence: TGCGCCAGCAGCTTGACGAGACACGACCGAGGGGAGCTGTTTTTT. Translation gives CASSLTRHDRGELFF. V is TRBV5-1 and J is TRBJ2-2; D unresolved. V was cut by 1 base and J by 8 bases, with 15 bases left in between. The length of the CDR3 is 15 residues. Germline V lookup: CDR1 SGHRS, CDR2 YFSETQ.